What follows is one T cell receptor (beta chain) and its context. This CDR3 is 11 amino acids long. Germline V gives CDR1 SQVTM, CDR2 ANQGSEA. Trimming took 5 bases from V and 5 from J, leaving 10 bases between them. From RNA transcripts, TCR beta CDR3 regions were amplified. First-round RT-PCR with HTBI primers amplified the TCR CDR3 region. Each CDR3 protein gets one entry after TCRdb re-called the multiplex PCR reads with MiXCR. The data show fewer than 250,000 distinct CDR3 sequences, approximately 23% seen once. This record belongs to a study of T cells in Graves' hyperthyroidism and ophthalmopathy.

The V gene is TRBV29-1, the J gene TRBJ2-7, with D tentatively TRBD1 or TRBD2 (5 bases each). Sequences were obtained from blood. The receptor was derived from a middle-aged woman with Graves' ophthalmopathy. The CDR3 reads CSVRRGHEQYF. CDR3 bases: TGCAGCGTTCGTCGGGGCCACGAGCAGTACTTC.